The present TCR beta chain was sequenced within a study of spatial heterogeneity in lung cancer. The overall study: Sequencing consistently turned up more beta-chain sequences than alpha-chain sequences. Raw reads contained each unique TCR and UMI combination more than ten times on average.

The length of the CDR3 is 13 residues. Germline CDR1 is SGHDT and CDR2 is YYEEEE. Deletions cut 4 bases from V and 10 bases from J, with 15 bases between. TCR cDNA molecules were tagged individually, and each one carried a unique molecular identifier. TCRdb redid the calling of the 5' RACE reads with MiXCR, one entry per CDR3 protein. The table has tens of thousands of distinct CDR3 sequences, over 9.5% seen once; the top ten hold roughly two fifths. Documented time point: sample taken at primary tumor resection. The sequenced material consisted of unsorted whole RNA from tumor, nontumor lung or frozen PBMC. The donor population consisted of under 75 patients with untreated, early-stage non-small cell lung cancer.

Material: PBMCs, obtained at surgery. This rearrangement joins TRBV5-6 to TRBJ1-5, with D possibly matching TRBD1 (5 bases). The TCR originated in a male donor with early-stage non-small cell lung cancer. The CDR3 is CASSGTGLGPQHF. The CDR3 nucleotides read TGTGCCAGCAGCGGAACAGGTTTAGGTCCCCAGCATTTT.